The rows below give T cell receptor beta chains drawn from one sample of a study of prognosis after radiotherapy for stage I lung cancer. TCRdb fed the multiplex PCR reads into MiXCR, producing one record per CDR3 protein. In the table there are tens of thousands of distinct CDR3 sequences, roughly 35% of which are singletons. Sequenced material: PBMCs, taken before or after stereotactic body radiation therapy (not recorded which). Every receptor here comes from a donor over 45 with non-small cell lung cancer. Both conserved end residues are part of each CDR3. Each record gives: CDR3 protein, CDR3 DNA, D gene, V gene, J gene, clone size. D genes are given only for firm matches. A row's size may be missing; if present it is once, few, many or a size class.

CVSSFYRVPNEQYF,TGTGTCAGCAGCTTTTACAGGGTTCCTAACGAGCAGTACTTC,.,TRBV7-8,TRBJ2-7,.
CASSPAGTLSKNIQYF,TGCGCCAGCAGCCCAGCGGGAACACTTTCCAAAAACATTCAGTACTTC,TRBD2,TRBV5-1,TRBJ2-4,.
CATSDSRGPNQPQHF,TGTGCCACCAGTGACTCCAGGGGCCCAAATCAGCCCCAGCATTTT,.,TRBV24-1,TRBJ1-5,many
CASSLQGASHEQFF,TGCGCCAGCAGCTTACAAGGGGCGAGCCATGAGCAGTTCTTC,.,TRBV5-1,TRBJ2-1,.
CAARRLSWSGTGELFF,TGTGCCGCCAGGCGATTAAGCTGGAGCGGCACCGGGGAGCTGTTTTTT,.,TRBV6-1,TRBJ2-2,.
CASSLKATNEKLFF,TGTGCCAGCAGTTTAAAGGCAACTAATGAAAAACTGTTTTTT,.,TRBV27,TRBJ1-4,many
CASIPRSLYNGQFF,TGTGCCAGCATCCCACGGTCCCTCTACAATGGGCAGTTCTTC,.,TRBV11-3,TRBJ2-1,.
CASSLVKRAEAFF,TGTGCCAGCAGCTTAGTTAAACGGGCTGAAGCTTTCTTT,.,TRBV11-3,TRBJ1-1,many
CASSPPGRETQYF,TGTGCCAGCTCACCACCGGGCCGGGAGACCCAGTACTTC,.,TRBV18,TRBJ2-5,many
CASSHQRRETQYF,TGTGCCAGCAGCCATCAAAGAAGGGAGACCCAGTACTTC,.,TRBV14,TRBJ2-5,many
CASSPSVVPYEQYF,TGCGCCAGCAGCCCTTCAGTGGTCCCCTACGAGCAGTACTTC,.,TRBV7-9,TRBJ2-7,.
CASSLSSYNEQFF,TGTGCCAGCAGCTTAAGCTCCTACAATGAGCAGTTCTTC,.,TRBV7-2,TRBJ2-1,many
CASSQESSTSYNEQFF,TGCGCCAGCAGCCAAGAGTCTAGTACCTCCTACAATGAGCAGTTCTTC,.,TRBV4-3,TRBJ2-1,.
CASSQLSDGNTEAFF,TGTGCCAGCAGCCAACTCTCCGACGGAAACACTGAAGCTTTCTTT,.,TRBV27,TRBJ1-1,many
CASERLPNTGELFF,TGCGCCAGCGAGAGACTTCCTAACACCGGGGAGCTGTTTTTT,.,TRBV5-1,TRBJ2-2,many
CASSLDVVKGEAFF,TGTGCCAGCAGCCTTGATGTAGTAAAGGGGGAAGCTTTCTTT,.,TRBV6-1,TRBJ1-1,many
CASSFGQRVNQPQHF,TGTGCCAGCAGTTTTGGTCAGAGGGTGAATCAGCCCCAGCATTTT,.,TRBV12-3/TRBV12-4,TRBJ1-5,many
CASSLRGFEAFF,TGTGCCAGCAGTCTCCGGGGCTTTGAAGCTTTCTTT,.,TRBV2,TRBJ1-1,many
CASSLAAGPSYEQYF,TGTGCCAGCAGCCTGGCTGCTGGCCCTTCCTACGAGCAGTACTTC,.,TRBV7-3,TRBJ2-7,many
CASTSAGRGRQETQYF,TGTGCCAGCACCTCTGCGGGTCGGGGCCGCCAAGAGACCCAGTACTTC,.,TRBV5-6,TRBJ2-5,few
CASSLAQGTGELFF,TGTGCCAGCAGCTTAGCGCAGGGAACCGGGGAGCTGTTTTTT,.,TRBV7-3,TRBJ2-2,many
CASSNPRGGGADTQYF,TGTGCCAGCAGTAACCCGCGGGGGGGGGGAGCGGATACGCAGTATTTT,TRBD2,TRBV12-3/TRBV12-4,TRBJ2-3,many
CASSPPGRMIFYEQYF,TGTGCCAGCAGTCCTCCGGGACGTATGATCTTTTACGAGCAGTACTTC,.,TRBV12-3/TRBV12-4,TRBJ2-7,.
CASRRSAEETQYF,TGTGCCAGCAGGAGGAGCGCAGAAGAGACCCAGTACTTC,.,TRBV6-1,TRBJ2-5,many
CASSLVFGASNTIYF,TGTGCCAGCAGCTTAGTGTTCGGGGCTTCGAACACCATATATTTT,.,TRBV11-3,TRBJ1-3,many